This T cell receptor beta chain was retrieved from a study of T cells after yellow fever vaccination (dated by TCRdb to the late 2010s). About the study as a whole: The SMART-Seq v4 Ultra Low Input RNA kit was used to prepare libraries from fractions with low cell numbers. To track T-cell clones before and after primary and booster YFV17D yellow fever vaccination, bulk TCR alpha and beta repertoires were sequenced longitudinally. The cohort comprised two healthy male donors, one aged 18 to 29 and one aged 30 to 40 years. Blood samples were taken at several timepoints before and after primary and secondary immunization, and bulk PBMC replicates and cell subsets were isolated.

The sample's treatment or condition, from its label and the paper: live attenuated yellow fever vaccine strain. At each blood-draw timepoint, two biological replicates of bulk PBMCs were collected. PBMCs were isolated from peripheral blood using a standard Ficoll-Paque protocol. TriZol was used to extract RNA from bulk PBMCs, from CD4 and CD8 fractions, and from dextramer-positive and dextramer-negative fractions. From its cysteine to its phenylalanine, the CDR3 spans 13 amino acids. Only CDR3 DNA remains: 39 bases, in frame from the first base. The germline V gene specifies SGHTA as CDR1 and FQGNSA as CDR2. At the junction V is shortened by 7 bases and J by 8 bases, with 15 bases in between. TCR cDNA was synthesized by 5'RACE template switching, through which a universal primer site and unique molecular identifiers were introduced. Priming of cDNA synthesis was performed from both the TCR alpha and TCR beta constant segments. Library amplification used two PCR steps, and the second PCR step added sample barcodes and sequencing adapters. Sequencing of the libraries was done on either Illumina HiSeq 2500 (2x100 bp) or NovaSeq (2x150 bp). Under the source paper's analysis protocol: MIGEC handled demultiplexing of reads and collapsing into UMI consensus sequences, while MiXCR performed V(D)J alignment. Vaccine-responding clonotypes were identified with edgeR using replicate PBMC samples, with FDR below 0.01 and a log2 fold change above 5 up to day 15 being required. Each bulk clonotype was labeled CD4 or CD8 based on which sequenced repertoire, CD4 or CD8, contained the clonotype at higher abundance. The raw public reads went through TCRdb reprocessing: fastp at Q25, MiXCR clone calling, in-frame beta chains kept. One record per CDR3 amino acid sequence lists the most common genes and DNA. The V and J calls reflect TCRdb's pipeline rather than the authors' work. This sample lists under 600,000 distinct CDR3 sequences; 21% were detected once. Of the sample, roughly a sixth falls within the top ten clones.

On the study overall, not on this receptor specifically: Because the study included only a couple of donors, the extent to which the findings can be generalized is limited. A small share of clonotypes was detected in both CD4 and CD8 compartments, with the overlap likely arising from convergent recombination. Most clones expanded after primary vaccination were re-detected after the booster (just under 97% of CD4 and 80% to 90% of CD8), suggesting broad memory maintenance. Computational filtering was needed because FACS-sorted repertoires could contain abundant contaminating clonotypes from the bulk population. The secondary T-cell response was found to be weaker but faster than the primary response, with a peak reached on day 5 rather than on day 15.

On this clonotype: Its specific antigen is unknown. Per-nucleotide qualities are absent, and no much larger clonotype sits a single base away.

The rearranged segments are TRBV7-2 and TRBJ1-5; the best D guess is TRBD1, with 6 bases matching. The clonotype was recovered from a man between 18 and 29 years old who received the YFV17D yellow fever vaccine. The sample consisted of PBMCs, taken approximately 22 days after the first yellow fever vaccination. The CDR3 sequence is CASTVTGFEPQHF. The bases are TGTGCCAGCACCGTTACAGGGTTTGAGCCCCAGCATTTT.